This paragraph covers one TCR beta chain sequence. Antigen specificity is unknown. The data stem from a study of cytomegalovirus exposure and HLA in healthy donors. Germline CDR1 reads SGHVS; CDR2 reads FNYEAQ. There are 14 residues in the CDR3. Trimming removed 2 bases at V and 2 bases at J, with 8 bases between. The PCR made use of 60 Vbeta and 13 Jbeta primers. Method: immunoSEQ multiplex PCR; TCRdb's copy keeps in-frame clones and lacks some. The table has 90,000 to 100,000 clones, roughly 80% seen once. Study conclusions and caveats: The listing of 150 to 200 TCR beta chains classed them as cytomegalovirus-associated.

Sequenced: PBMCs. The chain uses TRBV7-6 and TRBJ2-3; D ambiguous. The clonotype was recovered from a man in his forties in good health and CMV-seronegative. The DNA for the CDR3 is TGTGCCAGCAGCTTAAGCGCGCTCACAGATACGCAGTATTTT. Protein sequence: CASSLSALTDTQYF.